Each of the 25 T cell receptor beta chains below was sequenced from the same sample in a study of regulatory T cells in long-lasting Graves disease (dated by TCRdb to about 2021). Taken with the paper, the label for time point translates to: newly diagnosed GD, antithyroid drugs for less than 3 months. RNA was extracted from PBMCs in TRIzol for both TCR sequencing and RNA sequencing. Preparation of the library involved multiplex PCR. The sample was run on an Illumina HiSeq 4000. iRepertoire HTBI primers and Arm-PCR amplification of CDR3 regions were used to construct TCR beta libraries. TCRdb reanalyzed the raw reads on its own, using fastp at Q25 for trimming and MiXCR for clone calling, and kept in-frame beta chains. Here each entry gathers all rows of one CDR3 protein and keeps the most common genes and DNA. This sample lists some 320,000 distinct CDR3 sequences; about 18% were detected once. The top ten hold 38% of the sample.

This specimen consisted of peripheral blood mononuclear cells (PBMCs), obtained at new diagnosis, from a patient treated with antithyroid drugs. These receptor sequences come from a female donor with Graves disease.

V usage is TRBV20-1 and J usage is TRBJ2-7, with 9 bases identical to TRBD1. The J segment lost 6 bases and the V segment lost 2 bases, leaving 8 bases of the junction unmatched. This CDR3 contains 14 residues. Germline CDR1 and CDR2: DFQATT and SNEGSKA (reference sequence). Here the CDR3 reads CSARSRDRAFEQYF. Here the CDR3 DNA reads TGCAGTGCTAGATCCCGGGACAGGGCCTTCGAGCAGTACTTC.

This chain connects TRBV6-9 to TRBJ2-7; D is undetermined. The CDR3 is 12 residues long. Germline V gives CDR1 MNHGY, CDR2 SVAAGI. V lost 4 bases to trimming and J lost 6 bases, with 10 bases between them. In DNA form, the CDR3 reads TGTGCCAGCAGTTCCCCGATCGGCGAGCAGTACTTC. Amino acids: CASSSPIGEQYF.

This clonotype was seen only once. V is TRBV9 and J is TRBJ2-1; 12 bases fit TRBD1. Trimming at V came to 0 bases and at J to 4 bases, leaving 5 bases not matched to a gene. CDR3 size: 17 residues. The germline CDR1 and CDR2 sequences are SGDLS and YYNGEE. DNA for the CDR3: TGTGCCAGCAGCGTAGGGGGGACAGGGGGCTCTTACAATGAGCAGTTCTTC. This sequence encodes CASSVGGTGGSYNEQFF.

This clonotype was found many times. This chain joins TRBV12-3 or TRBV12-4 and TRBJ2-5; D might be TRBD1 (6 bases). This CDR3 is 14 amino acids long. Trimming took 6 bases from V and 3 from J, leaving 14 bases between them. The CDR3 DNA sequence: TGTGCCAGCAGCCCACCGGGACACGAAGAGACCCAGTACTTC. This codes for CASSPPGHEETQYF.

This clonotype was found many times. This rearrangement joins TRBV7-9 to TRBJ2-7, with D perhaps TRBD1 (6 bases). The CDR3 spans 14 residues. Trimming removed 7 bases from V and 1 base from J, with 14 bases in between. Germline CDR1 reads SEHNR; CDR2 reads FQNEAQ (reference sequence). CDR3 sequence reads: CASTVNRESYEQYF. Written as DNA, the CDR3 is TGTGCCAGCACCGTTAACAGGGAGTCCTACGAGCAGTACTTC.

This clonotype was observed at least ten times. The V call is TRBV15, the J call TRBJ2-3; no clear D. V lost 6 bases and J 2 bases, leaving 9 bases between the germline ends. The CDR3 loop spans 13 amino acids. CDR1 is LNHNV and CDR2 is YYDKDF in the germline V gene (reference sequence). The CDR3 region is CATRRQVTDTQYF. CDR3 DNA: TGTGCCACCAGGCGGCAGGTCACAGATACGCAGTATTTT. Filled out from reference TRBV15 and TRBJ2-3, the complete variable domain reads DAMVIQNPRYQVTQFGKPVTLSCSQTLNHNVMYWYQQKSSQAPKLLFHYYDKDFNNEADTPDNFQSRRPNTSFCFLDIRSPGLGDTAMYLCATRRQVTDTQYFGPGTRLTVL.

Comments on this clonotype: Compared with germline, one end of the junction differs, possibly owing to a read error. J is TRBJ2-1 and V is TRBV7-2; 8 nucleotides agree with TRBD2. Germline CDR1 reads SGHTA; CDR2 reads FQGNSA. This CDR3 contains 12 residues. CDR3 region: CASSLRAGDHLF. Here the CDR3 DNA reads TGTGCCAGCAGCTTACGAGCGGGGGACCATCTCTTC.

This chain uses TRBV6-1 with TRBJ2-7; D not certain. V was clipped by 4 bases and J by 6 bases, with 16 bases between them. The CDR3 runs 14 residues. In germline, CDR1 is MNHNS, CDR2 SASEGT. The CDR3 bases are TGTGCCAGCAGTGTGCATGGGGATTCTGGCGAGCAGTACTTC. Residues: CASSVHGDSGEQYF.

The V call is TRBV6-2 or TRBV6-3, the J call TRBJ2-5; D gene uncertain. Germline values: CDR1 MNHEY, CDR2 SVGEGT. The CDR3 has 13 amino acids. V lost 6 bases, J lost 4 bases, and 12 bases lay in between. The CDR3: CASRRKYLETQYF. The DNA for the CDR3 is TGTGCCAGCAGGAGGAAGTATCTAGAGACCCAGTACTTC.

This clonotype has just a few counts. The chain is built from TRBV7-2 and TRBJ2-2, with D possibly TRBD1 on 6 matching bases. Germline values: CDR1 SGHTA, CDR2 FQGNSA. The CDR3 runs 14 residues. The V gene lost 5 bases and the J gene lost 7 bases, with 14 bases spanning the gap. The CDR3 DNA is TGTGCCAGCAGCCCACAGGGAACGGGCGGGGAGCTGTTTTTT. Protein: CASSPQGTGGELFF.

The J gene is TRBJ2-1, the V gene TRBV27; possibly TRBD1 for D (6 bases). The CDR3 covers 15 residues. V lost 3 bases, J lost 14 bases, and 23 bases lay in between. From germline, CDR1 is MNHEY and CDR2 SMNVEV (reference sequence). In DNA, the CDR3 is TGTGCCAGCAGTTTCTTTCCCGGGACACCCCGTGAAAAGTTCTTC. This gives the protein CASSFFPGTPREKFF.

This clonotype came up many times. V gene TRBV27 combines with J gene TRBJ2-5; TRBD2 is a possible D gene (6 bases). The V end lost 5 bases, the J end lost 5 bases, and 12 bases lay between the germline ends. Germline CDR1 and CDR2: MNHEY and SMNVEV (reference sequence). The CDR3 loop spans 13 amino acids. The CDR3 here is CASSRKRVETQYF. Written as DNA, the CDR3 is TGTGCCAGCAGTAGGAAGCGGGTCGAGACCCAGTACTTC.

This clonotype has at least ten counts. The chain recombines TRBV19 with TRBJ2-2, with 8 bases aligning to TRBD1. Unmatched junction bases numbered 17, after V lost 5 bases and J lost 3 bases. Germline loops: CDR1 LNHDA, CDR2 SQIVND (reference sequence). The CDR3 spans 19 residues. The CDR3 reads CASSRQSTGVSPYTGELFF. DNA of the CDR3: TGTGCCAGTAGTCGACAATCGACAGGGGTCTCTCCTTACACCGGGGAGCTGTTTTTT.

This clonotype was picked up many times. The rearrangement links TRBV12-3 or TRBV12-4 to TRBJ2-2, with D unresolved. Deletions cut 6 bases from V and 3 bases from J, with 5 bases between. The CDR3 contains 12 residues. CDR3: CASRRYTGELFF. The CDR3 DNA follows: TGTGCCAGCAGACGTTACACCGGGGAGCTGTTTTTT.

This clonotype was picked up many times. The V gene is TRBV27, the J gene TRBJ2-3, with 11 bases that match TRBD2. Germline-derived CDR1 and CDR2 are MNHEY and SMNVEV (reference sequence). V lost 3 bases to trimming and J lost 5 bases; unmatched junction nucleotides: 7. This CDR3 spans 16 amino acids. CDR3 DNA: TGTGCCAGCAGTTTGGCGACTAGCGGGACCGAAGATACGCAGTATTTT. Amino acid sequence: CASSLATSGTEDTQYF.

This clonotype was seen only a few times. The chain joins TRBV7-9 to TRBJ1-3; D unresolved. V lost 5 bases and J lost 4, with 12 bases in between. This CDR3 has 14 amino acids. Germline V CDR1 and CDR2: SEHNR, FQNEAQ (reference sequence). In nucleotides, the CDR3 is TGTGCCAGCAGCCCCCCCCCGGCGGGAAACACCATATATTTT. The encoded protein is CASSPPPAGNTIYF.

This chain joins TRBV5-1 and TRBJ2-1, with TRBD1 identical over 9 bases. CDR3 length: 14 residues. Per the germline V gene, CDR1 is SGHRS and CDR2 is YFSETQ. J lost 9 bases, V lost 0 bases, and 4 bases had no gene match. In DNA, the CDR3 is TGCGCCAGCAGCTTGGACAGGGGGCGGTTTGAGCAGTTCTTC. The encoded protein is CASSLDRGRFEQFF.

The table lists this clonotype with many counts. The CDR3 loop reads CASSTRTSGTSSYNEQFF. CDR3 bases: TGTGCCAGCAGCACTAGGACTAGCGGGACCTCTTCCTACAATGAGCAGTTCTTC. The V call is TRBV11-3, the J call TRBJ2-1, with TRBD2 matching over 12 bases. This CDR3 is built from 18 residues. The germline CDR1 and CDR2 sequences are SGHNT and YENEEA. The V segment lost 5 bases and the J segment 1 base; nucleotides outside the gene matches: 9.

This clonotype was detected many times. The rearrangement uses TRBV11-2 and TRBJ2-7, with a possible D match to TRBD1 (6 bases). V dropped 2 bases and J dropped 0 bases, with 14 bases sitting between them. The CDR3 length is 16 residues. Germline CDR1 and CDR2: SGHAT and FQNNGV. The CDR3 sequence is CASSLRTGGSSYEQYF. Written as DNA, the CDR3 is TGTGCCAGCAGCTTAAGAACTGGGGGCAGCTCCTACGAGCAGTACTTC.

V is TRBV9 and J is TRBJ1-3; no reliable D call. Germline CDR1 and CDR2: SGDLS and YYNGEE. The CDR3 length is 13 residues. Trimming stripped 0 bases from V and 2 bases from J, with 3 bases between. This CDR3 is CASSVVTGNTIYF. The CDR3 DNA sequence: TGTGCCAGCAGCGTAGTAACTGGAAACACCATATATTTT. Based on the CDR3 plus reference TRBV9 and TRBJ1-3, the full variable domain is DSGVTQTPKHLITATGQRVTLRCSPRSGDLSVYWYQQSLDQGLQFLIQYYNGEERAKGNILERFSAQQFPDLHSELNLSSLELGDSALYFCASSVVTGNTIYFGEGSWLTVV.

The chain carries TRBV7-8 and TRBJ1-3; unclear D gene. V lost 1 base to trimming and J lost 0 bases, with 13 bases between them. CDR1 and CDR2 (germline): SGHVS, FQNEAQ. The CDR3 length is 17 residues. CDR3 nucleotide sequence: TGTGCCAGCAGCTTAGTTGGATGGGGTTTCTCTGGAAACACCATATATTTT. Translating gives CASSLVGWGFSGNTIYF.

In this sample, this clonotype turned up a few times. This may be a read error, as it is one base from a much larger clone. V usage is TRBV27 and J usage is TRBJ1-6; D is uncertain. This CDR3 has 14 residues. Germline CDR1 is MNHEY and CDR2 is SMNVEV (reference sequence). The CDR3: CAGRRRMLNSPLHF. The CDR3 region has the DNA TGTGCCGGCAGGAGGAGAATGCTTAATTCACCCCTCCACTTT.

Many counts were recorded for this clonotype. The V and J genes are TRBV19 and TRBJ1-4; D possibly corresponds to TRBD1 (5 bases). CDR1 and CDR2 (germline): LNHDA, SQIVND (reference sequence). V dropped 5 bases and J dropped 8 bases, with 18 bases sitting between them. The CDR3 contains 15 residues. Here the CDR3 reads CASSLTGTQEEKLFF. The CDR3 DNA sequence: TGTGCCAGTAGTTTAACCGGGACCCAGGAGGAAAAACTGTTTTTT.

This clonotype has only a few counts. The J gene is TRBJ2-2, the V gene TRBV24-1, with D unclear. V was shortened by 0 bases and J by 5 bases, with 3 bases between the two germline ends. The germline gives CDR1 KGHDR, CDR2 SFDVKD. The CDR3 spans 13 residues. CDR3 DNA sequence: TGTGCCACCAGTGATTTGTCAACCGGGGAGCTGTTTTTT. It translates to CATSDLSTGELFF.

The sample holds many counts of this clonotype. The chain employs TRBV28 and TRBJ2-1; 10 positions match TRBD1. The V gene end was trimmed by 4 bases and the J gene end by 5 bases; junction bases not matched to a gene: 5. The CDR3 length is 15 residues. Germline CDR1 is MDHEN and CDR2 is SYDVKM. The CDR3 DNA reads as TGTGCCAGCAGTTCGGGACAGGGGAAGGACAATGAGCAGTTCTTC. As protein: CASSSGQGKDNEQFF.